This entry describes one T cell receptor (beta chain). Its target is not known. This CDR3 is also generated by other DNA sequences in the sample. These data come from a study of radiotherapy plus CTLA-4 blockade in lung cancer. Turning to the study itself: Objective responses were seen in about a sixth of patients, disease control in more than 30%. Broader study findings: Among reported predictors of response, early blood T cell clone dynamics with interferon-beta performed best.

Only in-frame clones appear in the TCRdb table, and some are missing; sequencing was by immunoSEQ multiplex PCR. There are around 120,000 clones in the sample; about 77% occur only once, and approximately 4.7% lies in the top ten. CTLA-4 blockade using ipilimumab, together with focal radiation, was received by patients with chemo-refractory metastatic non-small-cell lung cancer. V was trimmed by 6 bases and J by 3 bases, leaving 13 bases between them. The germline gives CDR1 LNHNV, CDR2 YYDKDF (reference sequence). There are 14 residues in the CDR3. The V gene is TRBV15, the J gene TRBJ2-3; unclear D gene. The TCR originated in a human donor with non-small cell lung cancer who had a partial response to radiotherapy plus ipilimumab. Here the sequenced sample was peripheral blood, taken from a patient treated with radiotherapy plus ipilimumab. CDR3 sequence (DNA): TGTGCCACCAGTAATCAGGTGGAAACAGATACGCAGTATTTT. Protein product: CATSNQVETDTQYF.